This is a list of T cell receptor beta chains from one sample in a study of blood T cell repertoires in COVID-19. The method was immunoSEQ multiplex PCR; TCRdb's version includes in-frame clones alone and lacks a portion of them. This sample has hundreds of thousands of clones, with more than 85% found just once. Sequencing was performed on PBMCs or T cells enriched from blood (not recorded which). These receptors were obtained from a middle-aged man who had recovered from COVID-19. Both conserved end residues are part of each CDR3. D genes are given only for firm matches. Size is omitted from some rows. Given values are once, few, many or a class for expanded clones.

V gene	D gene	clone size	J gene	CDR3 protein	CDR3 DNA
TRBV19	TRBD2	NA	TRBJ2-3	CASSMRESTLSTDTQYF	TGTGCCAGTAGTATGCGGGAGAGCACACTAAGCACAGATACGCAGTATTTT
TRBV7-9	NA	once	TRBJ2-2	CASSFRGSTNTGELFF	TGTGCCAGCAGCTTCCGGGGGTCGACGAACACCGGGGAGCTGTTTTTT
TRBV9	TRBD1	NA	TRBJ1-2	CASSDPRDRDGYTF	TGTGCCAGCAGTGATCCCCGGGACAGGGACGGCTACACCTTC
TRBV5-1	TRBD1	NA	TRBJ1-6	CASSSWTGSSYNSPLHF	TGCGCCAGCAGCTCCTGGACAGGGAGCTCCTATAATTCACCCCTCCACTTT
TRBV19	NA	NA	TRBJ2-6	CASSLVGSGANVLTF	TGTGCCAGTAGCCTAGTGGGCTCTGGGGCCAACGTCCTGACTTTC
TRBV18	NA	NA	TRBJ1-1	CASSPPVATANTEAFF	TGTGCCAGCTCACCACCTGTGGCGACAGCGAACACTGAAGCTTTCTTT
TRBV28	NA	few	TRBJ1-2	CASSLVPGLSYGYTF	TGTGCCAGCAGTTTGGTTCCAGGGCTCAGCTATGGCTACACCTTC
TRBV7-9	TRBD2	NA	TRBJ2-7	CASSLAWTSMSYEQYF	TGTGCCAGCAGCTTAGCGTGGACTAGTATGAGCTACGAGCAGTACTTC
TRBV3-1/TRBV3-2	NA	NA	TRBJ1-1	CASSLEDRNTEAFF	TGTGCCAGCAGCCTAGAAGACAGGAACACTGAAGCTTTCTTT
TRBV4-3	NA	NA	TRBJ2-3	CASSQGGTSTDTQYF	TGCGCCAGCAGCCAAGGAGGAACTAGCACAGATACGCAGTATTTT
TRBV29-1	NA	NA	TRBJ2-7	CSVRMTASYEQYF	TGCAGCGTCCGGATGACAGCCTCCTACGAGCAGTACTTC
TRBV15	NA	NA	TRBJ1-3	CATSRDPSGGGGANTIYF	TGTGCCACCAGCAGAGATCCGTCGGGGGGCGGAGGGGCAAACACCATATATTTT
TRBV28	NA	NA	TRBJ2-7	CASSLFLVERRRGLYEQYF	TGTGCCAGCAGTTTATTCTTAGTGGAACGGCGCAGGGGTCTATACGAGCAGTACTTC
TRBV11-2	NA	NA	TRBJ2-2	CASSSGGQVVGELFF	TGTGCCAGCTCCTCGGGGGGACAGGTGGTCGGGGAGCTGTTTTTT
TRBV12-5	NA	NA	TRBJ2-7	CASGWGRPPYEQYF	TGTGCTAGTGGTTGGGGCCGGCCTCCCTACGAGCAGTACTTC
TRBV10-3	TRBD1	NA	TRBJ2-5	CAISEGRGMETQYF	TGTGCCATCAGTGAAGGCAGGGGGATGGAGACCCAGTACTTC
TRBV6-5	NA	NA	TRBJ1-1	CASGKTGQNTEAFF	TGTGCCAGCGGGAAAACCGGACAGAACACTGAAGCTTTCTTT
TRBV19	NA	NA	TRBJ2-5	CASSLHQGVAETQYF	TGTGCCAGTAGTCTACACCAGGGTGTTGCGGAGACCCAGTACTTC
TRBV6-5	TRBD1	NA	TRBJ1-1	CASSRTGMNTEAFF	TGTGCCAGCAGTAGGACAGGGATGAACACTGAAGCTTTCTTT
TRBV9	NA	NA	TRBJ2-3	CASSVGGSMVDTQYF	TGTGCCAGCAGCGTAGGGGGCAGTATGGTAGATACGCAGTATTTT
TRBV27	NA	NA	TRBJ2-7	CASSPFGGSTYEQYF	TGTGCCAGCAGCCCATTCGGGGGATCTACCTACGAGCAGTACTTC